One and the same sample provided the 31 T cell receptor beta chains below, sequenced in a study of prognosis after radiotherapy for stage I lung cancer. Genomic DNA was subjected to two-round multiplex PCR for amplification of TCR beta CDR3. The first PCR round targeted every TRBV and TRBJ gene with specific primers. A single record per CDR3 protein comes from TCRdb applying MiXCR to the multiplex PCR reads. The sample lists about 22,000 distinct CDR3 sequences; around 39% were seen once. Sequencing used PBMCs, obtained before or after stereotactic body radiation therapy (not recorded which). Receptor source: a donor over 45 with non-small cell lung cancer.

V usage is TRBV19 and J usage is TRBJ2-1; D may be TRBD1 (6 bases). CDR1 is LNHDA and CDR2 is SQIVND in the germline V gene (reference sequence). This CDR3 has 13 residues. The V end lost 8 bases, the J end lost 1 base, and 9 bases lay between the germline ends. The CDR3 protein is CASGGESYNEQFF. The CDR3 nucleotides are TGTGCCAGTGGGGGCGAGTCCTACAATGAGCAGTTCTTC.

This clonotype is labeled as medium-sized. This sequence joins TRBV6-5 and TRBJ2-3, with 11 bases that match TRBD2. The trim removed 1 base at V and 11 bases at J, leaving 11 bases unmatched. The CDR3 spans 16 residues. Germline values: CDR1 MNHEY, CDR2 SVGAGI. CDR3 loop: CASSYLAGGEGGWQYF. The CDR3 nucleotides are TGTGCCAGCAGTTACTTAGCGGGAGGGGAGGGTGGTTGGCAGTATTTT.

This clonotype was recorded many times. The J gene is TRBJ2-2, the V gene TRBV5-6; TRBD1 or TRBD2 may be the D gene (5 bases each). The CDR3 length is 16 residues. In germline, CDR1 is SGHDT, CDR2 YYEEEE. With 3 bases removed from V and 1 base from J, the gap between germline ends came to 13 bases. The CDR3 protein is CASSSLGDRNTGELFF. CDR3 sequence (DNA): TGTGCCAGCAGCTCCTTGGGGGATAGGAACACCGGGGAGCTGTTTTTT.

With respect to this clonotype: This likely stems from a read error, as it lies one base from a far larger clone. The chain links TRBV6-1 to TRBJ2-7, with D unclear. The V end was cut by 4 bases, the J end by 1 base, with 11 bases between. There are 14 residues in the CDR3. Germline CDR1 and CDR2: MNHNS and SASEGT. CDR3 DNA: TGTGCCAGCAGTGTTCGCCACTGGTCCTACGAGCAGTACTTC. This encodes CASSVRHWSYEQYF.

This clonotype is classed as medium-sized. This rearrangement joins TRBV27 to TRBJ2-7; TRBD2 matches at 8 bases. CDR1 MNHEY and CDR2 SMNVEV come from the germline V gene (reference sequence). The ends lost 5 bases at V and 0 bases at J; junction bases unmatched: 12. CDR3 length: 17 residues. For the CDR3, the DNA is TGTGCCAGCAGTCCCATCGCTATAGCGGGAAGCTCCTACGAGCAGTACTTC. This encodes CASSPIAIAGSSYEQYF.

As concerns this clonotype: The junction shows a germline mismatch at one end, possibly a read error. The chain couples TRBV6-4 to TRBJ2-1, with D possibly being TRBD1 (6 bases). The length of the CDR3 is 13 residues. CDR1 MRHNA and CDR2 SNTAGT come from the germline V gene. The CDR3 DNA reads TGTGCCAGCATTGACTCAACAGGGAGAGTGCAGTTCTTC. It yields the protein CASIDSTGRVQFF.

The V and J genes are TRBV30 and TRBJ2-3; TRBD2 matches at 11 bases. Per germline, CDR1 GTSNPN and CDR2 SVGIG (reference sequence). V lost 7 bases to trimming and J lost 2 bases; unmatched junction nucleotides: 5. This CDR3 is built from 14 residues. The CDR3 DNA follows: TGTGCCTACCTACTAGCGGGGGACACAGATACGCAGTATTTT. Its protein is CAYLLAGDTDTQYF. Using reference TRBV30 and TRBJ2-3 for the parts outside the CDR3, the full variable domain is SQTIHQWPATLVQPVGSPLSLECTVEGTSNPNLYWYRQAAGRGLQLLFYSVGIGQISSEVPQNLSASRPQDRQFILSSKKLLLSDSGFYLCAYLLAGDTDTQYFGPGTRLTVL.

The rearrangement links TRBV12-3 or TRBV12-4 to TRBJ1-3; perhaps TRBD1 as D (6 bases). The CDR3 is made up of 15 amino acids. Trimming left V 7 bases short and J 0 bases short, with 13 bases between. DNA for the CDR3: TGTGCCAGCATCCGGGGGGCACTCTCTGGAAACACCATATATTTT. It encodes CASIRGALSGNTIYF.

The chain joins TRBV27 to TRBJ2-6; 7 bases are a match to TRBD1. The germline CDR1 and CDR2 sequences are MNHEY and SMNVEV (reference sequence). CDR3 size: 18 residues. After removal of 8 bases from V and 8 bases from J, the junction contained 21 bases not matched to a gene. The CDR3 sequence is CASAGTAVFYSGSNVLTF. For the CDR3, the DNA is TGTGCCAGCGCCGGGACAGCCGTTTTTTACTCCGGGTCCAACGTCCTGACTTTC.

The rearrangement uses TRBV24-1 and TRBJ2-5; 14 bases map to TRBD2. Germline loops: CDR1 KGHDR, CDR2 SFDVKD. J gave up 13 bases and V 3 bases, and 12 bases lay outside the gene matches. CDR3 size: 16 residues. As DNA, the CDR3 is TGTGCCACCAGTGATCCGACTAGCGGGAGGGCGCAGGCCCGGTACTTC. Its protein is CATSDPTSGRAQARYF.

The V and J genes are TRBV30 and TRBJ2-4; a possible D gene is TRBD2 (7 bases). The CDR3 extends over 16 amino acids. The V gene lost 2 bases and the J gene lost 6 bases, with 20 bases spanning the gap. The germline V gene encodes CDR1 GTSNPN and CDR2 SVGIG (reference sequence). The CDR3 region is CAWSIIRGRAGNIQYF. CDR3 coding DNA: TGTGCCTGGAGTATTATAAGGGGGAGGGCCGGAAACATTCAGTACTTC.

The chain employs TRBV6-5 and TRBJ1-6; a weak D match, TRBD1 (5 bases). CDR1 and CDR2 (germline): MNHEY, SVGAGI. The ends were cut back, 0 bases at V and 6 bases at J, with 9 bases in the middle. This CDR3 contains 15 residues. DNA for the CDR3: TGTGCCAGCAGTTACTCGGCAGGGTTTAATTCACCCCTCCACTTT. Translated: CASSYSAGFNSPLHF.

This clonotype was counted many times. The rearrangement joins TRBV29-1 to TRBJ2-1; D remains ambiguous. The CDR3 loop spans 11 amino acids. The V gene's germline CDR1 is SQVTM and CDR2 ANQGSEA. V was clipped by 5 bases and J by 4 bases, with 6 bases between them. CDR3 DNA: TGCAGCGTTCTGGATTACAATGAGCAGTTCTTC. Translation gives CSVLDYNEQFF.

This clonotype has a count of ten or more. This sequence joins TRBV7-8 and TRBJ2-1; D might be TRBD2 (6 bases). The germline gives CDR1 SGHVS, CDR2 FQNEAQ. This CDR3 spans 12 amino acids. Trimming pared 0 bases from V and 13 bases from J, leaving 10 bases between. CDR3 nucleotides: TGTGCCAGCAGCTTAGCGCTCGGGGGACAGTTCTTC. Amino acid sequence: CASSLALGGQFF.

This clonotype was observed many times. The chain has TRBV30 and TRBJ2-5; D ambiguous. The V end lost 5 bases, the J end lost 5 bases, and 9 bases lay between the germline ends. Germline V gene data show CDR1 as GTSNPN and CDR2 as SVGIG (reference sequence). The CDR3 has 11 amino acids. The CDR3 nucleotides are TGTGCCTGGTCCATGGGGGAGACCCAGTACTTC. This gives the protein CAWSMGETQYF. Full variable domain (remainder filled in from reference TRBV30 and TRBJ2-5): SQTIHQWPATLVQPVGSPLSLECTVEGTSNPNLYWYRQAAGRGLQLLFYSVGIGQISSEVPQNLSASRPQDRQFILSSKKLLLSDSGFYLCAWSMGETQYFGPGTRLLVL.

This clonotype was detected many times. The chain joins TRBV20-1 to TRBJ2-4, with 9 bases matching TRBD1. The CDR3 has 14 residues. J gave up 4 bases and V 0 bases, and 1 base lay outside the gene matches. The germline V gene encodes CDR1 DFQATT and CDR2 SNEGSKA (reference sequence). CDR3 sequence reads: CSAREGTGKNIQYF. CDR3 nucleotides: TGCAGTGCTAGAGAGGGGACAGGGAAAAACATTCAGTACTTC.

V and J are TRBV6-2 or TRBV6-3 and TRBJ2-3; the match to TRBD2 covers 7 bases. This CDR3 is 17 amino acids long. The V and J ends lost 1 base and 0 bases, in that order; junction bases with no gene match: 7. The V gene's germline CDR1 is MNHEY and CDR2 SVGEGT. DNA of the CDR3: TGTGCCAGCAGTTACTGGTCAGGGAGGGCAAGCACAGATACGCAGTATTTT. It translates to CASSYWSGRASTDTQYF.

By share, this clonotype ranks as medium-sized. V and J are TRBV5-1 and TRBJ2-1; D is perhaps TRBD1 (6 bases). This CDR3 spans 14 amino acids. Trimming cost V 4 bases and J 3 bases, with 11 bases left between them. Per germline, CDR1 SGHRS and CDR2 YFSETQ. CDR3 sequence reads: CASSQAGDYNEQFF. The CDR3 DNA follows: TGCGCCAGCAGCCAGGCAGGGGACTACAATGAGCAGTTCTTC.

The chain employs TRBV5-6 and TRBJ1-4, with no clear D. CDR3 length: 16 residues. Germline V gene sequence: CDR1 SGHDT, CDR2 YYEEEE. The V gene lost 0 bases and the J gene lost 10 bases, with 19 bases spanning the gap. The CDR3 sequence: CASSLGSSWSLGKLFF. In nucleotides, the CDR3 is TGTGCCAGCAGCTTGGGCAGTTCCTGGTCTCTTGGAAAACTGTTTTTT.

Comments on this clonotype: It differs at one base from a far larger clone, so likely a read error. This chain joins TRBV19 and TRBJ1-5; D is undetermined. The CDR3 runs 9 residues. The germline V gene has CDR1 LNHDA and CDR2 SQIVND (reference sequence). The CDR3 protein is CAVGQTQHF. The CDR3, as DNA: TGTGCCGTGGGTCAGACCCAGCATTTT.

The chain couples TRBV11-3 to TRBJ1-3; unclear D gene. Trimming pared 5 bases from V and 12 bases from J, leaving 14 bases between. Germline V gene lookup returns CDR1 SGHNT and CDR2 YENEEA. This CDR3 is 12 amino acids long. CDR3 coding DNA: TGTGCCAGCAGCGAGGAGGGAACTTACATATATTTT. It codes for CASSEEGTYIYF.

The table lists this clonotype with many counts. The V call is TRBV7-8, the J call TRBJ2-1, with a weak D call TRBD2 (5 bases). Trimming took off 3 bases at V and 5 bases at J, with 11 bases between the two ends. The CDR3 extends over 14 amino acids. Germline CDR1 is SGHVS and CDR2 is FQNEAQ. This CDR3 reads CASSFGRRDNEQFF. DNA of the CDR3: TGTGCCAGCAGCTTCGGCAGGCGGGACAATGAGCAGTTCTTC.

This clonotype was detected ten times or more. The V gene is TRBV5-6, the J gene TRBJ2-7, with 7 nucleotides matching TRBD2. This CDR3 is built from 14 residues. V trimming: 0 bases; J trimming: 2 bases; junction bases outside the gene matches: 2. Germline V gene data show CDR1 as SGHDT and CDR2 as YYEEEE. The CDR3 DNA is TGTGCCAGCAGCTTGGGGGAGGGCGCCTACGAGCAGTACTTC. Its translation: CASSLGEGAYEQYF.

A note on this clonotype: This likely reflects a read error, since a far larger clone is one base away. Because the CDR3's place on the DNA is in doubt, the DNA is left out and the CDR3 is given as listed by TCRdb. CDR3 region: CASSWGEGTQALF. This chain uses TRBV6-2 or TRBV6-3 with TRBJ1-1; the table calls TRBD1, which could not be checked here. The CDR3 is 13 amino acids long, termini counted. Germline V CDR1 and CDR2: MNHEY, SVGEGT.

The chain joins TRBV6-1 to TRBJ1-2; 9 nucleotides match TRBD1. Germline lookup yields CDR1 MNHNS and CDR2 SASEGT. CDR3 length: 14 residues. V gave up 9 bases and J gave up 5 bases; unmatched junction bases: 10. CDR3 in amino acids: CARSTPGQGYGYTF. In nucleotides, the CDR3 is TGTGCCAGAAGTACCCCGGGACAGGGATATGGCTACACCTTC.

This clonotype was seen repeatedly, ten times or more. The CDR3 loop reads CASSPRSAKSSGRSGANVLTF. The CDR3 region has the DNA TGTGCCAGCTCACCAAGGAGCGCGAAGTCTAGCGGGAGATCTGGGGCCAACGTCCTGACTTTC. V is TRBV18 and J is TRBJ2-6, with 10 nucleotides matching TRBD2. This CDR3 has 21 amino acids. Trimming at V came to 2 bases and at J to 1 base, leaving 14 bases not matched to a gene. Per the germline V gene, CDR1 is KGHSH and CDR2 is LQKENI.

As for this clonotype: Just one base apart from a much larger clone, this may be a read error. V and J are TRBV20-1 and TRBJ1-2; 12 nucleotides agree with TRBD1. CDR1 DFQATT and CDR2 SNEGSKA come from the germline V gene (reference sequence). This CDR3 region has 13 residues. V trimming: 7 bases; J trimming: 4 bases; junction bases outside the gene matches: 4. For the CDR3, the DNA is TGCAGTGTCGGGACAGGGGGCGTCTATGGCTACACCTTC. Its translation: CSVGTGGVYGYTF.

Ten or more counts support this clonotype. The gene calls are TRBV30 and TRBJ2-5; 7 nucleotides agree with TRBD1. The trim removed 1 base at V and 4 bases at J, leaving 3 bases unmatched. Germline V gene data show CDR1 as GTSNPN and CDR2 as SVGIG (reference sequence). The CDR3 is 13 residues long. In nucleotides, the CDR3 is TGTGCCTGGAGTGGGGGGACAGCAGAGACCCAGTACTTC. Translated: CAWSGGTAETQYF. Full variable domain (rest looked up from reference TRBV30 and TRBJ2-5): SQTIHQWPATLVQPVGSPLSLECTVEGTSNPNLYWYRQAAGRGLQLLFYSVGIGQISSEVPQNLSASRPQDRQFILSSKKLLLSDSGFYLCAWSGGTAETQYFGPGTRLLVL.

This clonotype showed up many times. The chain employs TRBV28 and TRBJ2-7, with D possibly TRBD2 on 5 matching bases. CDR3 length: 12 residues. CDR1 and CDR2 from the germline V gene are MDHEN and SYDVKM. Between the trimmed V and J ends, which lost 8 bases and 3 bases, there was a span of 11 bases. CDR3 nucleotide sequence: TGTGCCAGCCAAGAGGGCCTCTACGAGCAGTACTTC. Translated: CASQEGLYEQYF.

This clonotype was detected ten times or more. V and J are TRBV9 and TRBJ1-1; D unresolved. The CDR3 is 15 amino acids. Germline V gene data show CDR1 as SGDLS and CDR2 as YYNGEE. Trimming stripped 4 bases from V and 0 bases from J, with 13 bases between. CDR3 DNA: TGTGCCAGCAGCCCCCGGACGGGCATGAACACTGAAGCTTTCTTT. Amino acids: CASSPRTGMNTEAFF.

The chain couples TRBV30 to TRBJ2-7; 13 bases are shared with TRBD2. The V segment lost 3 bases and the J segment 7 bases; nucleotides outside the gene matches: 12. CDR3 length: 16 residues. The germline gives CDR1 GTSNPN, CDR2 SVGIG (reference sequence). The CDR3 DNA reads TGTGCCTGGAGGGAAACCGGGACTAGCGGGACGGGGGAGCAGTACTTC. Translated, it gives CAWRETGTSGTGEQYF.